These 15 T cell receptor beta chains originate from one sample sequenced in a study of post-analysis software for immune sequencing data. Whole-study findings and limits: Among several TRBV segments more frequent in patients than controls were TRBV5-6, TRBV5-1 and TRBV20-1.

Every TCR beta cDNA library bore unique molecular identifiers. Each CDR3 protein is one row after TCRdb ran MiXCR on the PCR reads. The data show some 700,000 distinct CDR3 sequences, with 55% to 60% seen just once and around 10% held by the top ten. These TCRs are of unknown antigen specificity. Sequenced input: blood. The receptors shown here come from a girl aged 2-10 years with multiple sclerosis.

This rearrangement joins TRBV4-3 to TRBJ2-2; the D gene is possibly TRBD2 (5 bases). Germline CDR1 is LGHNA and CDR2 is YSLEER. The germline V and J ends were trimmed by 1 base and 4 bases, with 13 bases remaining between them. The CDR3 is 16 amino acids. CDR3 sequence: CASSQGGPQVTGELFF. The CDR3 bases are TGCGCCAGCAGCCAAGGAGGGCCCCAAGTCACCGGGGAGCTGTTTTTT.

This clonotype was detected only a few times. This chain uses TRBV15 with TRBJ2-7, with D uncertain. Per the germline V gene, CDR1 is LNHNV and CDR2 is YYDKDF (reference sequence). V was shortened by 3 bases and J by 3 bases, with 15 bases between the two germline ends. The CDR3 has 15 residues. The CDR3 nucleotides are TGTGCCACCAGCAGGGAGAGTAGCTCCTTCTACGAGCAGTACTTC. Translating gives CATSRESSSFYEQYF.

The rearrangement links TRBV5-1 to TRBJ2-1, with D uncertain. The CDR3 covers 13 residues. V lost 6 bases and J lost 3, with 10 bases in between. CDR1 and CDR2 (germline): SGHRS, YFSETQ. CDR3 residues: CASTAKGYNEQFF. In DNA form, the CDR3 reads TGCGCCAGCACAGCTAAGGGCTACAATGAGCAGTTCTTC.

The CDR3, as DNA: TGTGCCTGGAGTGTACTGGGGCGCGAGCAGTACTTC. The encoded protein is CAWSVLGREQYF. The rearrangement links TRBV30 to TRBJ2-7; maybe TRBD1 (5 bases). CDR3 length: 12 amino acids. The germline V gene has CDR1 GTSNPN and CDR2 SVGIG (reference sequence). V was cut by 0 bases and J by 6 bases, with 9 bases left in between.

The genes are TRBV2 and TRBJ2-3; 8 positions match TRBD1. CDR1 and CDR2 from the germline V gene are SNHLY and FYNNEI. Unmatched junction bases numbered 4, after V lost 6 bases and J lost 2 bases. This CDR3 is built from 14 residues. Written as DNA, the CDR3 is TGTGCCAGCAGGGGGGGACAGGTCACAGATACGCAGTATTTT. Encoded protein: CASRGGQVTDTQYF.

This clonotype was detected a few times. The chain uses TRBV20-1 and TRBJ1-2; a possible D gene is TRBD1 (6 bases). This CDR3 is built from 15 residues. Germline V lookup: CDR1 DFQATT, CDR2 SNEGSKA (reference sequence). V lost 0 bases and J lost 4, with 15 bases in between. The CDR3 coding sequence is TGCAGTGCTAGAGATCTTGCGAGGACAGTCTATGGCTACACCTTC. Its translation: CSARDLARTVYGYTF.

The rearrangement links TRBV12-3 or TRBV12-4 to TRBJ1-2, with 9 bases fitting TRBD1. The CDR3 runs to 13 residues. Losses at the gene ends were 3 bases for V and 7 bases for J; bases not matched to a gene: 3. CDR3 sequence (DNA): TGTGCCAGCAGTTTCCCGGGACAGGGTGGCTACACCTTC. Its translation: CASSFPGQGGYTF.

The chain uses TRBV2 and TRBJ2-1; weak D call: TRBD1 (6 bases). V was trimmed by 7 bases and J by 3 bases, leaving 16 bases between them. Germline loops: CDR1 SNHLY, CDR2 FYNNEI. This CDR3 comprises 15 residues. CDR3 sequence (DNA): TGTGCCAGCAAAGGAAACAGGGTAAACTACAATGAGCAGTTCTTC. Translating it yields CASKGNRVNYNEQFF.

The V gene is TRBV5-1, the J gene TRBJ2-2; D perhaps matches TRBD2 (5 bases). The CDR3 runs to 16 residues. Deletions cut 4 bases from V and 2 bases from J, with 15 bases between. Germline CDR1 and CDR2: SGHRS and YFSETQ. The CDR3 DNA sequence: TGCGCCAGCAGCCTCATGGGAGCCTTAAACACCGGGGAGCTGTTTTTT. Residues: CASSLMGALNTGELFF.

The chain is built from TRBV12-3 or TRBV12-4 and TRBJ2-3; 8 nucleotides align to TRBD2. The CDR3 totals 17 residues. The junction had 11 bases not matched to a gene; V was cut back by 1 base and J by 5 bases. The CDR3 loop reads CASSLGPGLGERDTQYF. Here the CDR3 DNA reads TGTGCCAGCAGTTTAGGGCCGGGACTAGGAGAGCGAGATACGCAGTATTTT.

The rearrangement links TRBV24-1 to TRBJ2-1, with D unresolved. In germline, CDR1 is KGHDR, CDR2 SFDVKD. Trimming shortened V by 4 bases and J by 10 bases, and 13 bases separated the two germline ends. The CDR3 length is 13 residues. The CDR3 reads CATSDHGPGEQFF. The CDR3 nucleotides read TGTGCCACCAGTGACCACGGCCCCGGGGAGCAGTTCTTC.

V is TRBV3-1 and J is TRBJ2-1; the D gene is possibly TRBD2 (6 bases). The CDR3 totals 16 residues. Germline V gene sequence: CDR1 LGHDT, CDR2 YNNKEL (reference sequence). Deletions cut 1 base from V and 5 bases from J, with 15 bases between. The CDR3 DNA reads TGTGCCAGCAGCCAAGTCGGTAGCGGCTATAACAATGAGCAGTTCTTC. Translation: CASSQVGSGYNNEQFF.

The chain employs TRBV20-1 and TRBJ2-3; D might be TRBD2 (5 bases). The CDR3 has 16 residues. The germline V gene encodes CDR1 DFQATT and CDR2 SNEGSKA (reference sequence). The germline V and J ends were trimmed by 3 bases and 4 bases, with 20 bases remaining between them. CDR3 residues: CSARFRNPTRADTQYF. In DNA, the CDR3 is TGCAGTGCTAGGTTCCGGAACCCGACGAGGGCAGATACGCAGTATTTT.

This clonotype occurred a few times. The rearrangement links TRBV29-1 to TRBJ2-7, with D unresolved. Trimming stripped 3 bases from V and 2 bases from J, with 8 bases between. Germline assignment: CDR1 SQVTM and CDR2 ANQGSEA. The CDR3 length is 12 residues. CDR3 region: CSVEGGPYEQYF. CDR3 bases: TGCAGCGTTGAGGGTGGCCCCTACGAGCAGTACTTC.

This clonotype was detected only a few times. The chain has TRBV9 and TRBJ1-1; the D is unclear. The CDR3 spans 15 residues. V lost 4 bases and J lost 4, with 17 bases in between. Germline V gene lookup returns CDR1 SGDLS and CDR2 YYNGEE. In DNA form, the CDR3 reads TGTGCCAGCAGCCTCGATTTGAGAGGGAGCACTGAAGCTTTCTTT. Its translation is CASSLDLRGSTEAFF.